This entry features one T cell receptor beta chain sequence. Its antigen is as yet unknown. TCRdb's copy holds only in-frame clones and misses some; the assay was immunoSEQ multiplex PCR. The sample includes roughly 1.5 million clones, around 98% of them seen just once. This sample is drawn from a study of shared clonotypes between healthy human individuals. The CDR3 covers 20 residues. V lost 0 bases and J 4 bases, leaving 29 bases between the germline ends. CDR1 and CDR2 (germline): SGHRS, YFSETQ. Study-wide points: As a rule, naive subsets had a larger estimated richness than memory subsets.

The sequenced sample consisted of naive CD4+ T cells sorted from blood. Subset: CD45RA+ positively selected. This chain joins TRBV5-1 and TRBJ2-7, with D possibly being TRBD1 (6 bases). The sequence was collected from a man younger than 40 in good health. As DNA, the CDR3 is TGCGCCAGCAGCTTGGATGGACCTCCTCCCCCCCAAGGACAGTCGTACGAGCAGTACTTC. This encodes CASSLDGPPPPQGQSYEQYF.